This TCR beta chain was recorded in a study of blood T cell repertoires in COVID-19. Repertoires were generated with immunoSEQ multiplex PCR, while TCRdb's copy carries only in-frame clones and drops some. In the table there are 150,000 or so clones, roughly 88% of which are singletons. Germline V CDR1 and CDR2: SGHNT, YYREEE (reference sequence). This CDR3 contains 18 residues. V lost 9 bases to trimming and J lost 7 bases; unmatched junction nucleotides: 22. The receptor comes from a man in his fifties or sixties with COVID-19, enrolled during active disease. The sequenced material came from peripheral blood. V gene TRBV5-4 combines with J gene TRBJ2-1; the match to TRBD1 covers 10 bases. For the CDR3, the DNA is TGTGCCACCAGACAGGGGGCGCTGGGGGGTCCCCCGAGGAATGAGCAGTTCTTC. Residues: CATRQGALGGPPRNEQFF.